A single sample is the source of the 31 T cell receptor beta chains below, sequenced in a study of shared clonotypes between healthy human individuals. The naive CD8 fraction comprised CD45RO-negative cells positively selected for CCR7 and excluded terminally differentiated effector memory CD45RA+ cells. Clones were read by immunoSEQ multiplex PCR, and TCRdb kept only the in-frame ones, dropping some. The sample has about 2.2 million clones; roughly 91% are singletons. Sequencing was done on a sample of naive CD8+ T cells from PBMCs. The receptors derive from a man younger than 35 in good health. Some clones in this sample may be carry-over from other donors' samples.

The rearrangement joins TRBV28 to TRBJ2-7; D might be TRBD2 (5 bases). The ends were cut back, 5 bases at V and 6 bases at J, with 17 bases in the middle. Looked up from germline, CDR1 is MDHEN and CDR2 is SYDVKM. The CDR3 is made up of 14 amino acids. As DNA, the CDR3 is TGTGCCAGCAGTAACCGGACTTGGCCCCTCGAGCAGTACTTC. Protein sequence: CASSNRTWPLEQYF.

CDR3 residues: CASSDGFSYGYTF. The CDR3 DNA follows: TGTGCCAGCAGCGACGGGTTTAGCTATGGCTACACCTTC. The chain has TRBV9 and TRBJ1-2; no clear D. The CDR3 totals 13 residues. V lost 3 bases to trimming and J lost 4 bases, with 10 bases between them. Germline V gene lookup returns CDR1 SGDLS and CDR2 YYNGEE.

This clone has more than one count but fewer than ten. V usage is TRBV7-9 and J usage is TRBJ1-1, with D possibly TRBD1 on 5 matching bases. The CDR3 runs to 16 residues. Trimming removed 5 bases at V and 0 bases at J, with 16 bases between. Germline V gene sequence: CDR1 SEHNR, CDR2 FQNEAQ (reference sequence). The CDR3 protein is CASSPAGTDLNTEAFF. CDR3 DNA sequence: TGTGCCAGCAGCCCAGCCGGGACGGATTTGAACACTGAAGCTTTCTTT.

The chain recombines TRBV7-9 with TRBJ2-3; 7 bases fit TRBD2. From germline, CDR1 is SEHNR and CDR2 FQNEAQ (reference sequence). With V trimmed by 5 bases and J by 3 bases, 14 bases remained unmatched. The CDR3 totals 17 residues. This chain's CDR3 is CASSPGVGLLETDTQYF. The CDR3 nucleotides are TGTGCCAGCAGCCCGGGGGTGGGACTACTCGAGACAGATACGCAGTATTTT.

This sequence joins TRBV7-8 and TRBJ2-7, with D possibly being TRBD1 (5 bases). This CDR3 region has 15 residues. CDR1 is SGHVS, CDR2 FQNEAQ, per germline. The ends were cut back, 3 bases at V and 7 bases at J, with 19 bases in the middle. In DNA, the CDR3 is TGTGCCAGCAGCTTCGGCTGGGGCCCAGTCGATGAGCAGTACTTC. It is translated as CASSFGWGPVDEQYF. Variable domain in full (rest from reference TRBV7-8 and TRBJ2-7): GAGVSQSPRYKVAKRGQDVALRCDPISGHVSLFWYQQALGQGPEFLTYFQNEAQLDKSGLPSDRFFAERPEGSVSTLKIQRTQQEDSAVYLCASSFGWGPVDEQYFGPGTRLTVT.

The chain joins TRBV14 to TRBJ2-3; the D is unclear. Germline V gene data show CDR1 as SGHDN and CDR2 as FVKESK. V was pared by 1 base and J by 4 bases, with 18 bases between. The CDR3 runs to 17 residues. The CDR3 loop reads CASSQGTVRFAPDTQYF. CDR3 sequence (DNA): TGTGCCAGCAGCCAAGGGACGGTCCGATTTGCCCCAGATACGCAGTATTTT. Full variable domain (rest looked up from reference TRBV14 and TRBJ2-3): EAGVTQFPSHSVIEKGQTVTLRCDPISGHDNLYWYRRVMGKEIKFLLHFVKESKQDESGMPNNRFLAERTGGTYSTLKVQPAELEDSGVYFCASSQGTVRFAPDTQYFGPGTRLTVL.

The chain links TRBV11-2 to TRBJ2-5, with 9 nucleotides matching TRBD1. Germline-derived CDR1 and CDR2 are SGHAT and FQNNGV. The junction had 14 bases not matched to a gene; V was cut back by 2 bases and J by 1 base. CDR3 size: 19 residues. As DNA, the CDR3 is TGTGCCAGCAGCTTACTGGGACAGGGCCGTCTCCTGGGCCAAGAGACCCAGTACTTC. Translated, it gives CASSLLGQGRLLGQETQYF.

The chain combines TRBV4-2 with TRBJ2-7; TRBD2 might be the D (5 bases). The CDR3 spans 15 residues. Trimming removed 0 bases at V and 3 bases at J, with 12 bases between. Germline assignment: CDR1 LGHNA and CDR2 YNFKEQ. The CDR3: CASSQEDSYLYEQYF. As DNA, the CDR3 is TGTGCCAGCAGCCAAGAGGACTCCTACCTCTACGAGCAGTACTTC.

The V call is TRBV27, the J call TRBJ1-1; D gene unclear. CDR3 length: 13 residues. Germline values: CDR1 MNHEY, CDR2 SMNVEV (reference sequence). V lost 5 bases, J lost 4 bases, and 11 bases lay in between. The DNA for the CDR3 is TGTGCCAGCAGTGGCTCTATGGGCACTGAAGCTTTCTTT. This translates into CASSGSMGTEAFF.

J is TRBJ1-1 and V is TRBV15, with D perhaps TRBD1 (6 bases). Germline CDR1 and CDR2: LNHNV and YYDKDF (reference sequence). Trimming took 9 bases from V and 2 from J, leaving 16 bases between them. The CDR3 consists of 14 residues. CDR3 sequence: CATSYGGRNTEAFF. In DNA form, the CDR3 reads TGTGCCACAAGCTATGGGGGCCGTAACACTGAAGCTTTCTTT. Together with reference TRBV15 and TRBJ1-1, the CDR3 gives the full variable domain: DAMVIQNPRYQVTQFGKPVTLSCSQTLNHNVMYWYQQKSSQAPKLLFHYYDKDFNNEADTPDNFQSRRPNTSFCFLDIRSPGLGDTAMYLCATSYGGRNTEAFFGQGTRLTVV.

The V gene is TRBV6-1, the J gene TRBJ2-2; 7 positions match TRBD1. The CDR3 contains 12 residues. Germline loops: CDR1 MNHNS, CDR2 SASEGT. The V segment lost 10 bases and the J segment 6 bases; nucleotides outside the gene matches: 5. DNA for the CDR3: TGTGCCATCAGACAGGGTTCCGGGGAGCTGTTTTTT. This codes for CAIRQGSGELFF.

V is TRBV27 and J is TRBJ2-7; the D call may be TRBD1 or TRBD2 (5 bases each). V gave up 8 bases and J gave up 1 base, with 15 bases separating them. The germline gives CDR1 MNHEY, CDR2 SMNVEV (reference sequence). This CDR3 has 14 amino acids. In DNA, the CDR3 is TGTGCCAGCGGCCTCCGGGACGGTTCCTACGAGCAGTACTTC. This encodes CASGLRDGSYEQYF.

With regard to this clone: The same CDR3 can be traced to other DNA sequences in this sample. This sequence joins TRBV9 and TRBJ2-7; D is unclear. V lost 2 bases to trimming and J lost 4 bases, with 7 bases between them. The CDR3 loop spans 12 amino acids. Germline-derived CDR1 and CDR2 are SGDLS and YYNGEE. The CDR3 protein is CASSVDGYEQYF. The DNA of the CDR3 is TGTGCCAGCAGCGTGGATGGTTACGAGCAGTACTTC.

This clone occurred a few times. The same CDR3 is also encoded by other DNA sequences in this sample. The chain has TRBV29-1 and TRBJ1-1, with D possibly being TRBD1 (6 bases). Germline V gene lookup returns CDR1 SQVTM and CDR2 ANQGSEA. This CDR3 comprises 13 residues. V gave up 5 bases and J gave up 4 bases, with 14 bases separating them. The CDR3 loop reads CSVPGVLSTEAFF. DNA of the CDR3: TGCAGCGTTCCAGGGGTTTTGAGCACTGAAGCTTTCTTT.

The chain couples TRBV15 to TRBJ2-6; no clear D. The CDR3 is made up of 14 amino acids. In germline, CDR1 is LNHNV, CDR2 YYDKDF (reference sequence). The V gene lost 7 bases and the J gene lost 4 bases, with 11 bases spanning the gap. This CDR3 reads CATTSDAGANVLTF. CDR3 coding DNA: TGTGCCACCACGAGCGATGCCGGGGCCAACGTCCTGACTTTC. Together with reference TRBV15 and TRBJ2-6, the CDR3 gives the full variable domain: DAMVIQNPRYQVTQFGKPVTLSCSQTLNHNVMYWYQQKSSQAPKLLFHYYDKDFNNEADTPDNFQSRRPNTSFCFLDIRSPGLGDTAMYLCATTSDAGANVLTFGAGSRLTVL.

The rearrangement uses TRBV28 and TRBJ2-2; a possible D gene is TRBD2 (6 bases). The germline V gene encodes CDR1 MDHEN and CDR2 SYDVKM. Trimming removed 5 bases from V and 0 bases from J, with 13 bases in between. The CDR3 has 16 residues. CDR3 residues: CASSPPRRANTGELFF. CDR3 nucleotide sequence: TGTGCCAGCAGTCCCCCACGGAGGGCGAACACCGGGGAGCTGTTTTTT.

The chain couples TRBV4-1 to TRBJ2-5; D may be TRBD1 or TRBD2 (6 bases each). The CDR3 is 15 residues long. V dropped 0 bases and J dropped 4 bases, with 12 bases sitting between them. Germline CDR1 and CDR2: MGHRA and YSYEKL. The CDR3: CASSQDKGGAETQYF. DNA for the CDR3: TGCGCCAGCAGCCAAGATAAGGGGGGCGCAGAGACCCAGTACTTC.

The gene calls are TRBV6-6 and TRBJ2-2; D gene unclear. The CDR3 loop spans 13 amino acids. Trimming pared 7 bases from V and 2 bases from J, leaving 8 bases between. Germline lookup yields CDR1 MNHNY and CDR2 SVGAGI (reference sequence). CDR3 region: CASNAYNTGELFF. In DNA form, the CDR3 reads TGTGCCAGCAACGCCTACAACACCGGGGAGCTGTTTTTT.

The rearrangement links TRBV2 to TRBJ1-2, with unresolved D. The CDR3 spans 14 residues. The germline gives CDR1 SNHLY, CDR2 FYNNEI. V lost 3 bases and J 2 bases, leaving 10 bases between the germline ends. CDR3 sequence (DNA): TGTGCCAGCAGTGAGCACCCAGCGAACTATGGCTACACCTTC. It codes for CASSEHPANYGYTF.

V is TRBV21-1 and J is TRBJ2-2; the D segment call TRBD2 is taken from the table without a DNA check. TRBV21-1 is a recognized pseudogene. This CDR3 contains 18 residues. The CDR3 DNA is TGTGCCAGCAGCAAAACGGTTGCGGGCGCCGGATGCACCGGGGAGCTGTTTTTT. Translation: CASSKTVAGAGCTGELFF.

Concerning this clone: The sample contains more than one DNA sequence encoding this CDR3. The DNA for the CDR3 is TGTGCCAGCAGCGGGTACAATGAGCAGTTCTTC. Its translation is CASSGYNEQFF. The chain uses TRBV9 and TRBJ2-1; no definite D call. V shed 3 bases and J shed 4 bases, with 2 bases lying between them. The germline gives CDR1 SGDLS, CDR2 YYNGEE. This CDR3 has 11 amino acids.

The chain has TRBV28 and TRBJ2-4; TRBD1 aligns across 10 bases. The ends lost 5 bases at V and 0 bases at J; junction bases unmatched: 4. The CDR3 is made up of 16 amino acids. Germline V gene sequence: CDR1 MDHEN, CDR2 SYDVKM. CDR3 nucleotide sequence: TGTGCCAGCAGTCCCAGACAGGGGGCAGCCAAAAACATTCAGTACTTC. It is translated as CASSPRQGAAKNIQYF.

This chain uses TRBV28 with TRBJ1-6; D gene unclear. Trimming took 3 bases from V and 10 from J, leaving 13 bases between them. CDR3 size: 14 residues. The germline V gene encodes CDR1 MDHEN and CDR2 SYDVKM. DNA for the CDR3: TGTGCCAGCAGTTTGTCTGGAGGGCACTCACCCCTCCACTTT. This sequence encodes CASSLSGGHSPLHF.

The chain links TRBV7-7 to TRBJ1-1; D is ambiguous. The CDR3 is 13 amino acids. V lost 5 bases and J lost 1, with 8 bases in between. Germline CDR1 and CDR2: SSHAT and FNYEAQ (reference sequence). CDR3 amino acids: CASSASANTEAFF. As DNA, the CDR3 is TGTGCCAGCAGCGCCTCGGCGAACACTGAAGCTTTCTTT. The whole variable domain, filled in from reference TRBV7-7 and TRBJ1-1, reads GAGVSQSPRYKVTKRGQDVTLRCDPISSHATLYWYQQALGQGPEFLTYFNYEAQPDKSGLPSDRFSAERPEGSISTLTIQRTEQRDSAMYRCASSASANTEAFFGQGTRLTVV.

This sequence joins TRBV5-5 and TRBJ2-3; the D gene is possibly TRBD1 (5 bases). Trimming took off 1 base at V and 4 bases at J, with 13 bases between the two ends. CDR1 is SGHKS and CDR2 is YYEKEE in the germline V gene (reference sequence). This CDR3 contains 15 residues. This chain's CDR3 is CASSLSQGGPDTQYF. The DNA of the CDR3 is TGTGCCAGCAGCTTGTCGCAGGGTGGGCCAGATACGCAGTATTTT. The whole variable domain, remainder taken from reference TRBV5-5 and TRBJ2-3, is DAGVTQSPTHLIKTRGQQVTLRCSPISGHKSVSWYQQVLGQGPQFIFQYYEKEERGRGNFPDRFSARQFPNYSSELNVNALLLGDSALYLCASSLSQGGPDTQYFGPGTRLTVL.

CDR3 sequence (DNA): TGTGCCAGCAGTTTAGAGGGCGGGAGGGGCACAGATACGCAGTATTTT. It codes for CASSLEGGRGTDTQYF. The chain recombines TRBV27 with TRBJ2-3; 9 bases map to TRBD2. The germline gives CDR1 MNHEY, CDR2 SMNVEV (reference sequence). The ends lost 2 bases at V and 1 base at J; junction bases unmatched: 4. The CDR3 loop spans 16 amino acids.

The chain has TRBV7-9 and TRBJ1-5; D remains ambiguous. The CDR3 contains 14 residues. CDR1 and CDR2 (germline): SEHNR, FQNEAQ (reference sequence). With 3 bases removed from V and 1 base from J, the gap between germline ends came to 7 bases. The DNA for the CDR3 is TGTGCCAGCAGCTTCCTTGGGAGCAATCAGCCCCAGCATTTT. Its protein product is CASSFLGSNQPQHF.

The chain links TRBV7-9 to TRBJ2-2; 8 nucleotides line up with TRBD1. J lost 1 base, V lost 5 bases, and 12 bases had no gene match. CDR3 length equals 18 residues. Germline-derived CDR1 and CDR2 are SEHNR and FQNEAQ (reference sequence). CDR3 coding DNA: TGTGCCAGCAGCACGACAGGGGTCGGTGGAAGGAACACCGGGGAGCTGTTTTTT. Its protein is CASSTTGVGGRNTGELFF.

In its sample, this clone was seen once. V and J are TRBV27 and TRBJ2-7; D perhaps matches TRBD2 (5 bases). V was pared by 3 bases and J by 3 bases, with 12 bases between. In germline, CDR1 is MNHEY, CDR2 SMNVEV (reference sequence). The CDR3 is 14 residues long. Here the CDR3 reads CASSFSESGYEQYF. In nucleotides, the CDR3 is TGTGCCAGCAGTTTTAGCGAAAGTGGCTACGAGCAGTACTTC.

In this sample, this clone turned up a few times. The J gene is TRBJ1-5, the V gene TRBV9; possible D gene TRBD1, 6 bases. Between the trimmed V and J ends, which lost 3 bases and 7 bases, there was a span of 14 bases. The CDR3 has 14 amino acids. Per germline, CDR1 SGDLS and CDR2 YYNGEE. The CDR3 coding sequence is TGTGCCAGCAGCGAGGGCGGGGGGCTACAGCCCCAGCATTTT. Translating it yields CASSEGGGLQPQHF.

The chain joins TRBV5-1 to TRBJ2-7; 9 bases are a match to TRBD1. Unmatched junction bases numbered 1, after V lost 3 bases and J lost 0 bases. Looked up from germline, CDR1 is SGHRS and CDR2 is YFSETQ. This CDR3 region has 14 residues. The CDR3 DNA reads as TGCGCCAGCAGCTCGACAGGGGGCTCCTACGAGCAGTACTTC. This gives the protein CASSSTGGSYEQYF. The whole variable domain, filled in from reference TRBV5-1 and TRBJ2-7, reads KAGVTQTPRYLIKTRGQQVTLSCSPISGHRSVSWYQQTPGQGLQFLFEYFSETQRNKGNFPGRFSGRQFSNSRSEMNVSTLELGDSALYLCASSSTGGSYEQYFGPGTRLTVT.